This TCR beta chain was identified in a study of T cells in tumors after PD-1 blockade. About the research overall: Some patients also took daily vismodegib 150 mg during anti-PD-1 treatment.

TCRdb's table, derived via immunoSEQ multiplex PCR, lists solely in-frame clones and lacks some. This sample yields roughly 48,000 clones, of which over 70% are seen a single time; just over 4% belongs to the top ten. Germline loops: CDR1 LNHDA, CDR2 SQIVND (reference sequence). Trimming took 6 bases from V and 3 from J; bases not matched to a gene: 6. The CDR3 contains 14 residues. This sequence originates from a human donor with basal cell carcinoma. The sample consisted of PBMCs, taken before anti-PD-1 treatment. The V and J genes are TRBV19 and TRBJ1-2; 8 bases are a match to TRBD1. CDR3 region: CASRGQEFYYGYTF. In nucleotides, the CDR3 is TGTGCCAGTAGGGGACAGGAGTTCTACTATGGCTACACCTTC.